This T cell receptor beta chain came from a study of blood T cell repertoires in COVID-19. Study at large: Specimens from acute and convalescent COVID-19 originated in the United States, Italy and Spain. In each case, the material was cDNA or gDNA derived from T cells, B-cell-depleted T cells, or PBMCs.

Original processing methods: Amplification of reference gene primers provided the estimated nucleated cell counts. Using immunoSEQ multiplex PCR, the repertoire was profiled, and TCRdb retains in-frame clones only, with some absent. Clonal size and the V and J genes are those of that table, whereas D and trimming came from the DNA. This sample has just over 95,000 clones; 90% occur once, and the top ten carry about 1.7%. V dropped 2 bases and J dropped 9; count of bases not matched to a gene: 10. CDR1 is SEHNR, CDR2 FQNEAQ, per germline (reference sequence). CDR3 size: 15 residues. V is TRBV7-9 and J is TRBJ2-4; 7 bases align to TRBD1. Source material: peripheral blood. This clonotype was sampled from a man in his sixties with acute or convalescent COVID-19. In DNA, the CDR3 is TGTGCCAGCAGCTTACAGGGGGTAAAAAGTGTCATTCAGTACTTC. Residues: CASSLQGVKSVIQYF.